The 21 T cell receptor beta chains reported below all come from one sample, sequenced in a study of CD8+CD57+ T cells in acquired aplastic anemia. Previously, flow cytometry had revealed CD8+CD57+ cell expansion in the patients chosen for sequencing. Using genomic DNA as the template, TCR beta VDJ and CDR3 profiling was carried out. MiXCR was run by TCRdb on the reads, yielding one entry per CDR3 protein. Here the sample spans 270,000 or so distinct CDR3 sequences, approximately 82% being singletons. The source material was sorted CD4+, CD8+, or CD8+CD57+ T cells (not recorded which) from PBMCs. These receptors all come from a human donor with aplastic anemia.

Written as DNA, the CDR3 is TGTGCCAGCAGCTTAGCACACAGTAATTCACCCCTCCACTTT. Residues: CASSLAHSNSPLHF. The chain carries TRBV7-2 and TRBJ1-6; D not resolved. Looked up from germline, CDR1 is SGHTA and CDR2 is FQGNSA. The V gene lost 0 bases and the J gene lost 6 bases, with 6 bases spanning the gap. CDR3 length: 14 amino acids.

On this clonotype: The junction differs from germline at one of its ends, possibly a read error. This sequence joins TRBV2 and TRBJ2-1; possibly TRBD2 for D (7 bases). This CDR3 spans 15 amino acids. Per the germline V gene, CDR1 is SNHLY and CDR2 is FYNNEI. CDR3 coding DNA: TGTGCCAGCAGTGGGGTGGGGGGGGCCTACACTGAGCAGTTCTTC. As protein: CASSGVGGAYTEQFF.

The CDR3 here is CASSSSGGGYKQYF. The CDR3 nucleotides are TGTGCCAGCAGCTCATCGGGAGGTGGATACAAGCAGTACTTC. V usage is TRBV7-8 and J usage is TRBJ2-7, with 7 bases that match TRBD2. The germline gives CDR1 SGHVS, CDR2 FQNEAQ. CDR3 size: 14 residues. J was trimmed by 8 bases and V by 4 bases; bases with no gene match: 11. The variable domain in full, completed from reference TRBV7-8 and TRBJ2-7, reads GAGVSQSPRYKVAKRGQDVALRCDPISGHVSLFWYQQALGQGPEFLTYFQNEAQLDKSGLPSDRFFAERPEGSVSTLKIQRTQQEDSAVYLCASSSSGGGYKQYFGPGTRLTVT.

In the case of this clonotype: A read error is likely, as this CDR3 ends without the conserved phenylalanine or tryptophan. The rearrangement joins TRBV7-8 to TRBJ2-5, with 7 bases identical to TRBD1. The CDR3 has 12 amino acids. Trimming removed 11 bases from V and 7 bases from J; junction bases left unmatched: 10. Germline loops: CDR1 SGHVS, CDR2 FQNEAQ. This CDR3 is CAGKGAGGTQYL. CDR3 nucleotide sequence: TGTGCCGGCAAGGGGGCTGGGGGGACCCAGTACTTG.

The chain uses TRBV11-3 and TRBJ2-3; the match to TRBD1 covers 8 bases. The CDR3 contains 14 residues. V shed 5 bases, J shed 6 bases, and the junction held 7 bases outside the gene matches. Germline assignment: CDR1 SGHNT and CDR2 YENEEA. DNA for the CDR3: TGTGCCAGCAGCACAGGGGGAGCTACCGATACGCAGTATTTT. Translation gives CASSTGGATDTQYF.

Notes on this clonotype: One junction end does not reproduce the germline sequence, and a read error may be involved. The chain combines TRBV7-9 with TRBJ2-1; D possibly uses TRBD1 or TRBD2 (5 bases each). CDR1 and CDR2 (germline): SEHNR, FQNEAQ (reference sequence). CDR3 length equals 14 residues. The CDR3 sequence: CASSLTGSYGANVF. CDR3 coding DNA: TGTGCCAGCAGCTTAACGGGTAGCTACGGGGCGAACGTCTTC.

The chain uses TRBV7-2 and TRBJ1-6; D might be TRBD1 (5 bases). V was pared by 3 bases and J by 15 bases, with 18 bases between. The CDR3 is made up of 14 amino acids. Germline V gene data show CDR1 as SGHTA and CDR2 as FQGNSA. CDR3 nucleotides: TGTGCCAGCAGCTTGAAGACGGGGCCCTACGACCTCCACTTT. Translation gives CASSLKTGPYDLHF.

As to this clonotype: This CDR3 fails to terminate in the conserved phenylalanine or tryptophan, so it likely reflects a read error. The DNA is left out, because the CDR3 cannot be placed on it with certainty; the CDR3 is given as TCRdb lists it. This sequence joins TRBV7-8 and TRBJ2-3. CDR1 and CDR2 (germline): SGHVS, FQNEAQ. A total of 13 residues make up the CDR3, ends included. The CDR3 protein is CASSLGGTDEQQY.

A single count supports this clonotype. The rearrangement links TRBV11-3 to TRBJ2-3; 9 bases are shared with TRBD2. The CDR3 extends over 14 amino acids. Germline CDR1 SGHNT, CDR2 YENEEA. V dropped 3 bases and J dropped 6; count of bases not matched to a gene: 4. CDR3 region: CASSFGTSFDTQYF. Here the CDR3 DNA reads TGTGCCAGCAGCTTCGGGACTAGCTTTGATACGCAGTATTTT.

The gene calls are TRBV6-1 and TRBJ2-1; TRBD1 agrees at 8 bases. Germline loops: CDR1 MNHNS, CDR2 SASEGT. This CDR3 region has 16 residues. Losses at the gene ends were 6 bases for V and 8 bases for J; bases not matched to a gene: 15. DNA of the CDR3: TGTGCCAGCAGCCAGGGGGCCAGCAACGTTCAGGATGAGCAGTTCTTC. Protein sequence: CASSQGASNVQDEQFF.

This chain links TRBV5-4 with TRBJ1-4; D unclear. Germline lookup yields CDR1 SGHNT and CDR2 YYREEE (reference sequence). Trimming shortened V by 2 bases and J by 3 bases, and 8 bases separated the two germline ends. The CDR3 is 14 amino acids. The CDR3 sequence is CASSFTSANEKLFF. CDR3 sequence (DNA): TGTGCCAGCAGCTTTACTAGCGCTAATGAAAAACTGTTTTTT.

A word on this clonotype: One end of the junction does not line up with germline, which may come from a read error. The rearrangement joins TRBV10-3 to TRBJ2-3; D is unclear. The J call may not be correct, given that the DNA end is closer to TRBJ2-7. CDR3 size: 14 residues. Per germline, CDR1 ENHRY and CDR2 SYGVKD. The CDR3 spells CASSYARGPYTQYF. CDR3 DNA sequence: TGTGCCAGCAGTTACGCGCGAGGTCCCTATACGCAGTACTTC.

Worth noting for this clonotype: At one boundary the junction diverges from the germline segment, which might be a read error. V is TRBV7-3 and J is TRBJ2-3; the D call may be TRBD1 or TRBD2 (6 bases each). The CDR3 length is 15 residues. Germline values: CDR1 SGHTA, CDR2 FQGTGA. CDR3 sequence reads: CASSLGKGGSPPHYF. The CDR3 bases are TGTGCCAGCAGCCTGGGAAAGGGGGGTTCACCCCCGCACTATTTT.

For this clonotype: The junction does not match germline at one end; this may be a read error. The V call is TRBV2, the J call TRBJ2-5; TRBD1 or TRBD2 may be the D gene (5 bases each). CDR1 is SNHLY and CDR2 is FYNNEI in the germline V gene. The CDR3 has 14 amino acids. The CDR3 loop is CAYEDGANQKTQYF. Here the CDR3 DNA reads TGTGCCTACGAGGACGGGGCGAACCAAAAGACCCAGTACTTC.

The rearrangement uses TRBV11-2 and TRBJ1-3, with 10 bases that match TRBD1. Germline lookup yields CDR1 SGHAT and CDR2 FQNNGV. The CDR3 extends over 16 amino acids. Germline trimming cut 3 bases from V and 4 bases from J; bases unmatched to any gene: 6. This CDR3 reads CASSLTGGAAGNTIYF. The CDR3 DNA reads TGTGCCAGCAGCTTGACAGGGGGCGCAGCAGGAAACACCATATATTTT.

On this clonotype: Mismatch with germline at one junction end may stem from a read error. The gene calls are TRBV7-8 and TRBJ2-3; possible D gene TRBD1, 7 bases. Per the germline V gene, CDR1 is SGHVS and CDR2 is FQNEAQ. There are 14 residues in the CDR3. In DNA, the CDR3 is TGTGCCAGCAGCTTTCATCCAGGCGGGACAGCCCTTTACTTT. Amino acid sequence: CASSFHPGGTALYF.

In the case of this clonotype: One junction end disagrees with the germline gene, perhaps due to a read error. The CDR3: CASSSATGDDTDNF. For the CDR3, the DNA is TGTGCCAGCAGCTCAGCGACAGGTGATGATACAGATAATTTT. The chain joins TRBV7-9 to TRBJ2-3; D might be TRBD1 (6 bases). The CDR3 is 14 residues long. Germline V gene sequence: CDR1 SEHNR, CDR2 FQNEAQ (reference sequence).

With respect to this clonotype: The CDR3 end shows no conserved phenylalanine or tryptophan, and so a read error is likely. The DNA is left out, because the CDR3 cannot be placed on it with certainty; the CDR3 is given as TCRdb lists it. The rearrangement uses TRBV7-8 and TRBJ2-4; TRBD1, as called in the table, went unchecked against the DNA. The CDR3 is 12 residues long, ends included. Per germline, CDR1 SGHVS and CDR2 FQNEAQ. The CDR3 here is CASSRHANAQEY.

This clonotype was counted once. This rearrangement joins TRBV7-6 to TRBJ2-5; no clear D gene. CDR3 length: 12 residues. V dropped 2 bases and J dropped 7 bases, with 8 bases sitting between them. Germline V gene sequence: CDR1 SGHVS, CDR2 FNYEAQ. The CDR3 reads CASSLPVGTQYF. DNA of the CDR3: TGTGCCAGCAGCTTACCGGTGGGGACCCAGTACTTC.

This chain joins TRBV11-1 and TRBJ2-3; no reliable D call. CDR3 size: 13 residues. CDR1 and CDR2 (germline): SGHAT, FQDESV (reference sequence). The V gene lost 6 bases and the J gene lost 3 bases, with 10 bases spanning the gap. This CDR3 is CASRVGVTDTQYF. Written as DNA, the CDR3 is TGTGCCAGCAGGGTCGGTGTGACAGATACGCAGTATTTT.

This clonotype was seen only a few times. The rearrangement joins TRBV2 to TRBJ2-3; D may be TRBD2 (7 bases). Per the germline V gene, CDR1 is SNHLY and CDR2 is FYNNEI. This CDR3 spans 13 amino acids. For the CDR3, the DNA is TGTAGCAGCTGGGAGGGGGGTCCCGATACGCAGTATTTT. Translating gives CSSWEGGPDTQYF.